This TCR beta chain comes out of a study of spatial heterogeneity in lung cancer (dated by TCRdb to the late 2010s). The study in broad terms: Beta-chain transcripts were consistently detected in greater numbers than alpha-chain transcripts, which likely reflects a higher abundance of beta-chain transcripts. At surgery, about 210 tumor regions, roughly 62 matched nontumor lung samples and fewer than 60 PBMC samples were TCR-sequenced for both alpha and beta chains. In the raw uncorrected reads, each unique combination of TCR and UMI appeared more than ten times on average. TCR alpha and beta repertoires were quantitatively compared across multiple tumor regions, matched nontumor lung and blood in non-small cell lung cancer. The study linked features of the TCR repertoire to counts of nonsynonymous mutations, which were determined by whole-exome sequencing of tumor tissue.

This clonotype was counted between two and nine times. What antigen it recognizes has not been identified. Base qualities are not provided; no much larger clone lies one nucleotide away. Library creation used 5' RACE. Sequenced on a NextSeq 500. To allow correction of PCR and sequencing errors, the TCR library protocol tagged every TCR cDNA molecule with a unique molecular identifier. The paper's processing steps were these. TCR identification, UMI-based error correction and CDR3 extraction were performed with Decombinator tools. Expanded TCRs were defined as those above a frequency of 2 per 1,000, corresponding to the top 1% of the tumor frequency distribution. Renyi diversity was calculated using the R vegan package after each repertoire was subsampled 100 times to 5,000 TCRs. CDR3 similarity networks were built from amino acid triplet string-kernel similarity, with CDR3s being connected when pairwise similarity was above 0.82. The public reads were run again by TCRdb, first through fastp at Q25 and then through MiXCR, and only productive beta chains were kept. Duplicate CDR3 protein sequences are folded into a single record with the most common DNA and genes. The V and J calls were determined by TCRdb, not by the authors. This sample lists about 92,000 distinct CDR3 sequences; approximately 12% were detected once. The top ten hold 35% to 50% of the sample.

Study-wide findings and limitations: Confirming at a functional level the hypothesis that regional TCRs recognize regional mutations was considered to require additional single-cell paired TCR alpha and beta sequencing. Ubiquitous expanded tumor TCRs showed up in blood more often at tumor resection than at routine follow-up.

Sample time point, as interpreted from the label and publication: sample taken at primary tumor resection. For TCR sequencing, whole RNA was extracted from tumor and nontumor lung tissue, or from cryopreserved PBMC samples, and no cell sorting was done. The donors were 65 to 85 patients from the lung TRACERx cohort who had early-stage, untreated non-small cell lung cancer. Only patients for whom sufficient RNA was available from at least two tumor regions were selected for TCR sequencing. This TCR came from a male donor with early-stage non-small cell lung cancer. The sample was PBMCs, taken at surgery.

In nucleotide form, the sequence is TGTGCCAGCAGCCAAGGGGGACTAGCGGGAAGGGAGACCCAGTACTTC. Its product reads: CASSQGGLAGRETQYF. The rearranged chain carries TRBV28 and TRBJ2-5; 13 central bases correspond to TRBD2. Clipping removes 6 bases from V and 5 bases from J, with 9 as the unmatched junction base count. Reading from cysteine to phenylalanine, the CDR3 counts 16 amino acids. The kept DNA is CDR3 alone, 48 bases in frame from the first base. In the germline V gene, CDR1 corresponds to MDHEN and CDR2 to SYDVKM.